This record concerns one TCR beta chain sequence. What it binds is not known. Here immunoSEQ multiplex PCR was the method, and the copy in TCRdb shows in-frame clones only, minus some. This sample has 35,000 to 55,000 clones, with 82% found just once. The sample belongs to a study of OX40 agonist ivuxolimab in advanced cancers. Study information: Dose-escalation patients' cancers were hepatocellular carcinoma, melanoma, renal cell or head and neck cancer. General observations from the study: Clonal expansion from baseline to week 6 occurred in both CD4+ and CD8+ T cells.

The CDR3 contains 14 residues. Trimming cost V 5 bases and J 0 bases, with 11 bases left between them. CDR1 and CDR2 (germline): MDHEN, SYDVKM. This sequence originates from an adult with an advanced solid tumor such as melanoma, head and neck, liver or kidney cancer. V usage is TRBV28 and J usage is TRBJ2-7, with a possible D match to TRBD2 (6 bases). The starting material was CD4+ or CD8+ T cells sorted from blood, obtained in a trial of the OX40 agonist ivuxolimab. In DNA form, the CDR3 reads TGTGCCAGCAGTCCCAGCGGGCCCTCCTACGAGCAGTACTTC. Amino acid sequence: CASSPSGPSYEQYF.